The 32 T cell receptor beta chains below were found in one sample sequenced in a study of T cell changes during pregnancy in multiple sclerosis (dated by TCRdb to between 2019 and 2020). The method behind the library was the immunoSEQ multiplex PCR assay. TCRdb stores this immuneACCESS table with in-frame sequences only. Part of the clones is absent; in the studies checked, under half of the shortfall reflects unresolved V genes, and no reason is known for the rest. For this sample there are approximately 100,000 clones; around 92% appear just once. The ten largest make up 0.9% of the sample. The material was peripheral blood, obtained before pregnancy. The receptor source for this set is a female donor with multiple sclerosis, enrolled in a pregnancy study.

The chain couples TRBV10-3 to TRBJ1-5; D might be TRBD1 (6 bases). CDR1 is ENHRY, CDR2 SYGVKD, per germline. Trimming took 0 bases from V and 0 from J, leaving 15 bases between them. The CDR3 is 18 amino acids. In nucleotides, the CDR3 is TGTGCCATCAGTGAGTCTTATAGGACAGACTATAGCAATCAGCCCCAGCATTTT. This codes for CAISESYRTDYSNQPQHF.

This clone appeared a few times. The CDR3 DNA sequence: TGTGCCAGCAGCCCCAAGAGGGGACAGGGGGCAGGAAGTGGGGCCAACGTCCTGACTTTC. This encodes CASSPKRGQGAGSGANVLTF. The V gene is TRBV7-8, the J gene TRBJ2-6, with 12 bases fitting TRBD1. The CDR3 totals 20 residues. V dropped 5 bases and J dropped 3; count of bases not matched to a gene: 14. Germline V gene data show CDR1 as SGHVS and CDR2 as FQNEAQ.

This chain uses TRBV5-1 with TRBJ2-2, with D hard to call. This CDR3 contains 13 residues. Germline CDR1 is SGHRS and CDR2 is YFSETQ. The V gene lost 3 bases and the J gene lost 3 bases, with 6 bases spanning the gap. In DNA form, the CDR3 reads TGCGCCAGCAGCTCGGGTTACACCGGGGAGCTGTTTTTT. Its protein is CASSSGYTGELFF.

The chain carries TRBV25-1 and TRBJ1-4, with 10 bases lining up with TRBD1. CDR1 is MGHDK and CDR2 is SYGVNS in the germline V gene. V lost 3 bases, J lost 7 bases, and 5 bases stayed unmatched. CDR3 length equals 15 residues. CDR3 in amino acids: CASSDRGTGAEKLFF. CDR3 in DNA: TGTGCCAGCAGTGATAGGGGGACAGGGGCTGAAAAACTGTTTTTT. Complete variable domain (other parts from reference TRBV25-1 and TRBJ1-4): EADIYQTPRYLVIGTGKKITLECSQTMGHDKMYWYQQDPGMELHLIHYSYGVNSTEKGDLSSESTVSRIRTEHFPLTLESARPSHTSQYLCASSDRGTGAEKLFFGSGTQLSVL.

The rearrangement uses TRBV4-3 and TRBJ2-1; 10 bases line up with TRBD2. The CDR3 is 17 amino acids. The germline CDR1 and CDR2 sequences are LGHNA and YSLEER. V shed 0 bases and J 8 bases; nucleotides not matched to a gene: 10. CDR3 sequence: CASSQDQPSGGWDEQFF. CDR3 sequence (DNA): TGCGCCAGCAGCCAAGATCAGCCTAGCGGGGGTTGGGATGAGCAGTTCTTC.

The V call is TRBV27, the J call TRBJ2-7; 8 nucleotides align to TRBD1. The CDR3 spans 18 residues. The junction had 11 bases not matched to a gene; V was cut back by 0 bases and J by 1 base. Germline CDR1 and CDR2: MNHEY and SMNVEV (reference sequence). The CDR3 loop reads CASSLSPSGQGKSYEQYF. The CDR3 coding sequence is TGTGCCAGCAGTTTATCCCCCAGTGGACAGGGTAAATCCTACGAGCAGTACTTC.

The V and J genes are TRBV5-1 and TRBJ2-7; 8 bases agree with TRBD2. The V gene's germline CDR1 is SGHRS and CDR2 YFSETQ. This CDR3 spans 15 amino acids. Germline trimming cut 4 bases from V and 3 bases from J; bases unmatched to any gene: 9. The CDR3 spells CASSLPAGAGYEQYF. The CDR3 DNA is TGCGCCAGCAGCCTTCCAGCGGGGGCGGGCTACGAGCAGTACTTC.

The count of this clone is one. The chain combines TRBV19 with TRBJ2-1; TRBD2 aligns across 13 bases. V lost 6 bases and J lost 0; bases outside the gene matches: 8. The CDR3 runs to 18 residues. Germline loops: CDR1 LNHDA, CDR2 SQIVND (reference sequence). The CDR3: CASSRTSGSSGSYNEQFF. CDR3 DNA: TGTGCCAGTAGCCGGACTAGCGGGAGCAGTGGCTCCTACAATGAGCAGTTCTTC.

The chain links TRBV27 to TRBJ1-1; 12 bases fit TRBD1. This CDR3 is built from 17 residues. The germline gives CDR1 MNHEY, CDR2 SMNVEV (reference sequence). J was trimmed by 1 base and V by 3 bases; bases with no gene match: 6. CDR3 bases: TGTGCCAGCAGTTTTATGGGACAGGGGGCGAAGAACACTGAAGCTTTCTTT. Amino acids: CASSFMGQGAKNTEAFF.

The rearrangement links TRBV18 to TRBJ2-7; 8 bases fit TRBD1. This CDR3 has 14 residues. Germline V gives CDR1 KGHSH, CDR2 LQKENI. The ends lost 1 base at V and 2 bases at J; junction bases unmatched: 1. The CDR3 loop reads CASSPRQGTYEQYF. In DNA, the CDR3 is TGTGCCAGCTCACCACGACAGGGGACCTACGAGCAGTACTTC.

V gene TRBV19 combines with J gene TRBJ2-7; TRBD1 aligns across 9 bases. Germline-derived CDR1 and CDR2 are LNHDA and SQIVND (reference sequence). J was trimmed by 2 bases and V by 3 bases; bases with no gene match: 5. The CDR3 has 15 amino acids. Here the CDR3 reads CASSITGGWAYEQYF. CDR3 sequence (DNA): TGTGCCAGTAGTATTACAGGGGGCTGGGCCTACGAGCAGTACTTC.

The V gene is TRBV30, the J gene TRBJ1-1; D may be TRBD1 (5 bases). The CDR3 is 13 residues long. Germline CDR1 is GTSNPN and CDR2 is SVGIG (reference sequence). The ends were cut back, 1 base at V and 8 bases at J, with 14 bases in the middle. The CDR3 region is CAWSEGAPQEAFF. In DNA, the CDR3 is TGTGCCTGGAGTGAAGGGGCGCCCCAAGAAGCTTTCTTT.

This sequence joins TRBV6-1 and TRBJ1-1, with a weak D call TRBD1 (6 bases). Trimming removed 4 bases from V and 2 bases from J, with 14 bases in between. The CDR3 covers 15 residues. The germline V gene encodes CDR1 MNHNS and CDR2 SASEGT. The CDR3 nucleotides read TGTGCCAGCAGTGGAAAGCAGGGGCCTAACACTGAAGCTTTCTTT. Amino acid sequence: CASSGKQGPNTEAFF.

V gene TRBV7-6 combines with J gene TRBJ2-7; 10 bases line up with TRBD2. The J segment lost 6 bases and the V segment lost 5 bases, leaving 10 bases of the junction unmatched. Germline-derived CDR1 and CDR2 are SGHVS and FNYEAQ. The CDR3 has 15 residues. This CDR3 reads CASSAILAGIVEQYF. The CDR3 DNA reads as TGTGCCAGCAGCGCAATACTAGCGGGAATAGTCGAGCAGTACTTC.

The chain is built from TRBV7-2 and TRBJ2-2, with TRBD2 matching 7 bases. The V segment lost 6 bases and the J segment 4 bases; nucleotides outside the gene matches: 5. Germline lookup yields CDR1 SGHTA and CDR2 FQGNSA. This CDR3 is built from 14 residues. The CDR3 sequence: CASRGGVGTGELFF. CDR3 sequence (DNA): TGTGCCAGCAGGGGGGGGGTCGGCACCGGGGAGCTGTTTTTT.

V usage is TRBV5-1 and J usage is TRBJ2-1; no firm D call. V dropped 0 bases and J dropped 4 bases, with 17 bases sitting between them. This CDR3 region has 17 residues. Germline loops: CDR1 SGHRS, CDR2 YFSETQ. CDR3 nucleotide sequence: TGCGCCAGCAGCTTGGCCGTCCCCATCCTAAGATACAATGAGCAGTTCTTC. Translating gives CASSLAVPILRYNEQFF.

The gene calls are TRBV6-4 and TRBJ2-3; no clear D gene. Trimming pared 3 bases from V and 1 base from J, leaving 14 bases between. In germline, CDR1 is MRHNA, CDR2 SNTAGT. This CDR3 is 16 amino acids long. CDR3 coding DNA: TGTGCCAGCAGTGAAATCGAGTCCCTTGGCACAGATACGCAGTATTTT. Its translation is CASSEIESLGTDTQYF.

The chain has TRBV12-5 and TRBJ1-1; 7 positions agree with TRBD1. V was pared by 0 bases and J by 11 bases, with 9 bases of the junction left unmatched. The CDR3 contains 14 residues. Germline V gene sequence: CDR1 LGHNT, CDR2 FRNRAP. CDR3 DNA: TGTGCTAGTGGTTTGGTTCCACAGGACAGGTTCGCTTTCTTT. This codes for CASGLVPQDRFAFF.

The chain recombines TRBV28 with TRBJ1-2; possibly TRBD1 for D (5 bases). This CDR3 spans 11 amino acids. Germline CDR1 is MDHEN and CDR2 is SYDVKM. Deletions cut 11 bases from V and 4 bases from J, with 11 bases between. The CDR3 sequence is CASGHLYGYTF. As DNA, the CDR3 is TGTGCCTCAGGGCACCTCTATGGCTACACCTTC.

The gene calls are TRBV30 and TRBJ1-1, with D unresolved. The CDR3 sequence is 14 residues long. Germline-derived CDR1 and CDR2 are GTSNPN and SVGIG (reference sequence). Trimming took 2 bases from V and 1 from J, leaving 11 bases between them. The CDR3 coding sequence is TGTGCCTGGAGTTTCGGACTGGGGAACACTGAAGCTTTCTTT. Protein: CAWSFGLGNTEAFF.

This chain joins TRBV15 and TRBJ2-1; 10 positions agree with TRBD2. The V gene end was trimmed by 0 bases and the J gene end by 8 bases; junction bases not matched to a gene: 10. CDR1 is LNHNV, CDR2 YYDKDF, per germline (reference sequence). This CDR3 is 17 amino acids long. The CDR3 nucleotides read TGTGCCACCAGCAGAGACGCCGGGACTAGCGTATCTCATGAGCAGTTCTTC. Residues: CATSRDAGTSVSHEQFF.

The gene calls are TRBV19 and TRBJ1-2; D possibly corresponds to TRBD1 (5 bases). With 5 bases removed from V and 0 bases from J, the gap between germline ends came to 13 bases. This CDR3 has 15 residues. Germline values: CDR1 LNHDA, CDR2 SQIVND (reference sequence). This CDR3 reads CASSGRQRTNYGYTF. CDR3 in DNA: TGTGCCAGTAGTGGAAGACAGAGGACTAACTATGGCTACACCTTC.

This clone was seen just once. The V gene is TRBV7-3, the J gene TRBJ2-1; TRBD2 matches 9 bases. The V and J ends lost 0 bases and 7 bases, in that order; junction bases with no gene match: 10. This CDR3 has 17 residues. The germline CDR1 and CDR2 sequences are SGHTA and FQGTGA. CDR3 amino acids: CASSLTTPGTSKNEQFF. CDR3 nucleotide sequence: TGTGCCAGCAGCTTAACGACTCCCGGGACTAGCAAGAATGAGCAGTTCTTC.

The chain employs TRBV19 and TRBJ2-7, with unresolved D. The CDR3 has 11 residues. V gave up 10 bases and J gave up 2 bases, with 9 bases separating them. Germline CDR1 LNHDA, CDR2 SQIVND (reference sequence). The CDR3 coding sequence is TGTGCCACCCAGAGCGCCTACGAGCAGTACTTC. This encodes CATQSAYEQYF. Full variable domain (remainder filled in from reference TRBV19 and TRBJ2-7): DGGITQSPKYLFRKEGQNVTLSCEQNLNHDAMYWYRQDPGQGLRLIYYSQIVNDFQKGDIAEGYSVSREKKESFPLTVTSAQKNPTAFYLCATQSAYEQYFGPGTRLTVT.

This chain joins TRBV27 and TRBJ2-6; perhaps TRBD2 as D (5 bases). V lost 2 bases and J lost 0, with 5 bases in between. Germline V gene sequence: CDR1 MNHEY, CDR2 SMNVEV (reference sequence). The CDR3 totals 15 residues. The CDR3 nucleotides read TGTGCCAGCAGTTTACGGGACTCTGGGGCCAACGTCCTGACTTTC. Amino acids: CASSLRDSGANVLTF.

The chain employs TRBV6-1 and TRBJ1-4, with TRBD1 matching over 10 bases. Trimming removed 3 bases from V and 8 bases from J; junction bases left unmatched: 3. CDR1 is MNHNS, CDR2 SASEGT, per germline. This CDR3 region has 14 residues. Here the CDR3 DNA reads TGTGCCAGCAGTGAGGGGACAGGGGCCGAAAAACTGTTTTTT. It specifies CASSEGTGAEKLFF.

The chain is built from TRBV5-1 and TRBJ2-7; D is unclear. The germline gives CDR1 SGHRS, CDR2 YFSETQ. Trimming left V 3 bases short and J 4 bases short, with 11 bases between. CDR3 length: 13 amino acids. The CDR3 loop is CASSSRVPYEQYF. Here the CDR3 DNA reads TGCGCCAGCAGCTCACGGGTTCCTTACGAGCAGTACTTC.

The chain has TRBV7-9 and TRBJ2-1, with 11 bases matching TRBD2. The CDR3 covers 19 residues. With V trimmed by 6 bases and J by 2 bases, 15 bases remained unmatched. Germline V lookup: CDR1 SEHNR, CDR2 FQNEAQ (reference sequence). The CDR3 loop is CASSRLAGRQKTTYNEQFF. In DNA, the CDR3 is TGTGCCAGCAGTAGACTAGCGGGACGTCAGAAAACGACCTACAATGAGCAGTTCTTC.

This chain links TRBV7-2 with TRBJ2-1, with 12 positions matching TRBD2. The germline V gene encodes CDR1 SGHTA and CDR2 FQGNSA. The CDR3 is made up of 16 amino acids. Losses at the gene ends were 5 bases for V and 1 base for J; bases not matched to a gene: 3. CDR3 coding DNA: TGTGCCAGCAGCACGGGACTAGCGGGTTCCTACAATGAGCAGTTCTTC. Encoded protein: CASSTGLAGSYNEQFF.

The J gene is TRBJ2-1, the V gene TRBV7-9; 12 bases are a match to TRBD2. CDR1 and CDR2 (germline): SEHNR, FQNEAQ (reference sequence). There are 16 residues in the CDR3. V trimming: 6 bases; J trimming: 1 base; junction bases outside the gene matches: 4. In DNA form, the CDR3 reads TGTGCCAGCAGGATTCTAGCGGGGGGGTCCTACAATGAGCAGTTCTTC. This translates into CASRILAGGSYNEQFF.

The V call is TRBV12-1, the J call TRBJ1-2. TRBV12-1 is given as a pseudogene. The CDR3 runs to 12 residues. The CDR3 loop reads CASAGFNYGYTF. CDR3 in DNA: TGTGCCAGCGCGGGTTTTAACTATGGCTACACCTTC.

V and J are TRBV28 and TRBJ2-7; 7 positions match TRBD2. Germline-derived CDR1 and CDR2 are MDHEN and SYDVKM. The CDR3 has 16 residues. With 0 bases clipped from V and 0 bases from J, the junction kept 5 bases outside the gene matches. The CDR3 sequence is CASSLWGGASSYEQYF. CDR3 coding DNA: TGTGCCAGCAGTTTATGGGGAGGGGCTAGCTCCTACGAGCAGTACTTC.